These 22 T cell receptor beta chains came from one sample sequenced in a study of neoadjuvant anti-PD-1 for oral cavity cancer. The assay was immunoSEQ multiplex PCR, and TCRdb's table has in-frame clones only and misses some. In the table there are about 15,000 clones, around two thirds of which are singletons. The source material was PBMCs, sampled before nivolumab (anti-PD-1) treatment. The receptors derive from a person aged 35 to 85 with oral cavity squamous cell carcinoma.

The J gene is TRBJ1-5, the V gene TRBV6-1; no clear D. This CDR3 is 14 amino acids long. The V end was cut by 5 bases, the J end by 0 bases, with 8 bases between. The germline V gene encodes CDR1 MNHNS and CDR2 SASEGT. The CDR3 region is CASSSVYSNQPQHF. The CDR3 DNA reads TGTGCCAGCAGTTCCGTTTATAGCAATCAGCCCCAGCATTTT.

The chain joins TRBV9 to TRBJ2-7, with 10 bases fitting TRBD1. The trim removed 4 bases at V and 5 bases at J, leaving 3 bases unmatched. The CDR3 loop spans 13 amino acids. In germline, CDR1 is SGDLS, CDR2 YYNGEE. The CDR3 reads CASSSGTGDEQYF. The CDR3, as DNA: TGTGCCAGCAGCTCAGGGACAGGGGACGAGCAGTACTTC.

The chain carries TRBV6-1 and TRBJ2-3; 11 nucleotides match TRBD2. Germline-derived CDR1 and CDR2 are MNHNS and SASEGT. The CDR3 loop spans 16 amino acids. The ends lost 3 bases at V and 1 base at J; junction bases unmatched: 3. The CDR3 protein is CASSDLSGRGTDTQYF. DNA for the CDR3: TGTGCCAGCAGTGATCTTAGCGGGAGGGGCACAGATACGCAGTATTTT.

The V gene is TRBV6-5, the J gene TRBJ2-4; D tentatively reads TRBD1 or TRBD2 (5 bases each). V was shortened by 2 bases and J by 1 base, with 12 bases between the two germline ends. The CDR3 sequence is 16 residues long. CDR1 and CDR2 (germline): MNHEY, SVGAGI. The CDR3 protein is CASSYDFRGAKNIQYF. As DNA, the CDR3 is TGTGCCAGCAGTTACGACTTCCGGGGCGCCAAAAACATTCAGTACTTC.

This clone was detected a few times. V gene TRBV27 combines with J gene TRBJ2-7; 7 bases line up with TRBD1. The CDR3 covers 12 residues. Trimming took 6 bases from V and 8 from J; bases not matched to a gene: 7. Germline V CDR1 and CDR2: MNHEY, SMNVEV (reference sequence). In DNA, the CDR3 is TGTGCCAGCAGCAGAGACAGGGCTAAGCAGTACTTC. Protein product: CASSRDRAKQYF.

The genes are TRBV6-5 and TRBJ1-1; no firm D call. The V gene lost 2 bases and the J gene lost 7 bases, with 17 bases spanning the gap. Germline V gene sequence: CDR1 MNHEY, CDR2 SVGAGI. This CDR3 has 15 amino acids. In nucleotides, the CDR3 is TGTGCCAGCAGTTACCTACCAGATAAGGAGGATGAAGCTTTCTTT. Translating gives CASSYLPDKEDEAFF.

This clone has a handful of counts. The V gene is TRBV6-5, the J gene TRBJ1-5; TRBD1 agrees at 9 bases. Germline loops: CDR1 MNHEY, CDR2 SVGAGI. The CDR3 contains 14 residues. The ends lost 6 bases at V and 7 bases at J; junction bases unmatched: 7. The CDR3 nucleotides read TGTGCCAGCAGGGAACAGGGGGCTGGGCAGCCCCAGCATTTT. This translates into CASREQGAGQPQHF.

This clone was seen a few times. This rearrangement joins TRBV2 to TRBJ2-5; 7 bases match TRBD2. Germline trimming cut 4 bases from V and 5 bases from J; bases unmatched to any gene: 1. Germline values: CDR1 SNHLY, CDR2 FYNNEI. There are 12 residues in the CDR3. The CDR3 spells CASSAGRETQYF. In DNA, the CDR3 is TGTGCCAGCAGTGCCGGGAGGGAGACCCAGTACTTC.

The V gene is TRBV30, the J gene TRBJ1-5, with a tentative D call TRBD1 (5 bases). CDR1 is GTSNPN and CDR2 is SVGIG in the germline V gene (reference sequence). This CDR3 spans 13 amino acids. Trimming cost V 0 bases and J 6 bases, with 9 bases left between them. The CDR3 DNA follows: TGTGCCTGGAGTGTCGGGGGGACTCAGCCCCAGCATTTT. Its translation: CAWSVGGTQPQHF.

The chain employs TRBV6-5 and TRBJ2-7; D is perhaps TRBD2 (6 bases). The V gene lost 0 bases and the J gene lost 0 bases, with 9 bases spanning the gap. This CDR3 spans 15 amino acids. Germline values: CDR1 MNHEY, CDR2 SVGAGI. CDR3 sequence (DNA): TGTGCCAGCAGTTACTCAGGGAGGAGCTCCTACGAGCAGTACTTC. This encodes CASSYSGRSSYEQYF.

CDR3 nucleotides: TGTGCCAGCAGTTACTCGCCGATTCTCTCTGGAAACACCATATATTTT. Translation gives CASSYSPILSGNTIYF. This sequence joins TRBV6-5 and TRBJ1-3; D call uncertain. The CDR3 is made up of 16 amino acids. Per germline, CDR1 MNHEY and CDR2 SVGAGI. Trimming left V 0 bases short and J 0 bases short, with 9 bases between.

This chain links TRBV9 with TRBJ2-5, with TRBD2 as a possible D gene (5 bases). The CDR3 has 15 amino acids. Per germline, CDR1 SGDLS and CDR2 YYNGEE. The V gene lost 0 bases and the J gene lost 5 bases, with 14 bases spanning the gap. CDR3 region: CASSVGGGLGETQYF. CDR3 coding DNA: TGTGCCAGCAGCGTAGGAGGCGGGCTAGGTGAGACCCAGTACTTC.

The rearrangement joins TRBV5-1 to TRBJ1-4; D gene uncertain. Germline-derived CDR1 and CDR2 are SGHRS and YFSETQ. V was pared by 5 bases and J by 0 bases, with 14 bases between. CDR3 size: 16 residues. The CDR3 coding sequence is TGCGCCAGCAGACTAGGCGCCGGGACAACTAATGAAAAACTGTTTTTT. It yields the protein CASRLGAGTTNEKLFF.

The CDR3 is CATGEAGGPDTQYF. As DNA, the CDR3 is TGTGCCACAGGGGAGGCAGGGGGCCCAGATACGCAGTATTTT. The chain employs TRBV6-1 and TRBJ2-3; 8 bases are a match to TRBD1. The CDR3 is 14 amino acids. Germline V CDR1 and CDR2: MNHNS, SASEGT. The junction had 10 bases not matched to a gene; V was cut back by 10 bases and J by 4 bases.

The chain uses TRBV6-5 and TRBJ1-5; maybe TRBD1 (6 bases). Germline lookup yields CDR1 MNHEY and CDR2 SVGAGI. CDR3 size: 16 residues. V was shortened by 4 bases and J by 6 bases, with 19 bases between the two germline ends. This CDR3 reads CASSSRGGLFSQPQHF. Here the CDR3 DNA reads TGTGCCAGCAGTTCCCGAGGGGGGCTCTTTAGTCAGCCCCAGCATTTT.

V and J are TRBV7-2 and TRBJ2-7; the D is unclear. This CDR3 has 15 residues. Germline V gene sequence: CDR1 SGHTA, CDR2 FQGNSA. The ends were cut back, 3 bases at V and 1 base at J, with 13 bases in the middle. In DNA, the CDR3 is TGTGCCAGCAGCTTCTCCAGGCGATCGTCCTACGAGCAGTACTTC. Residues: CASSFSRRSSYEQYF.

The chain is built from TRBV5-1 and TRBJ2-2, with D possibly matching TRBD2 (6 bases). The CDR3 spans 14 residues. Germline CDR1 reads SGHRS; CDR2 reads YFSETQ. With 9 bases removed from V and 6 bases from J, the gap between germline ends came to 18 bases. CDR3 nucleotides: TGCGCCACCCGTCCCGCTGGAGGGCCCGGGGAGCTGTTTTTT. This encodes CATRPAGGPGELFF.

This chain connects TRBV15 to TRBJ2-7; D unresolved. Trimming shortened V by 1 base and J by 8 bases, and 9 bases separated the two germline ends. CDR3 length: 12 amino acids. Germline assignment: CDR1 LNHNV and CDR2 YYDKDF (reference sequence). CDR3 nucleotides: TGTGCCACCAGCAGAGCCGCCGGACAGCAGTACTTC. Amino acids: CATSRAAGQQYF.

The chain links TRBV6-4 to TRBJ1-2, with 9 bases identical to TRBD1. Germline CDR1 is MRHNA and CDR2 is SNTAGT. V lost 1 base and J lost 8; bases outside the gene matches: 11. The CDR3 length is 16 residues. The CDR3 bases are TGTGCCAGCAGTGACTTTGGCGGACAGGGGCGGTCGGGCTACACCTTC. This codes for CASSDFGGQGRSGYTF.

The chain recombines TRBV30 with TRBJ2-7, with 8 bases that match TRBD1. V was pared by 2 bases and J by 2 bases, with 14 bases of the junction left unmatched. Germline CDR1 GTSNPN, CDR2 SVGIG (reference sequence). The CDR3 has 17 residues. CDR3 sequence: CAWSLTPGTGDPYEQYF. The CDR3, as DNA: TGTGCCTGGAGTTTAACCCCCGGGACAGGCGACCCCTACGAGCAGTACTTC.

This clone was counted a few times. The chain links TRBV19 to TRBJ2-2, with 9 bases aligning to TRBD1. With 4 bases clipped from V and 4 bases from J, the junction kept 1 base outside the gene matches. The CDR3 runs 14 residues. Germline V CDR1 and CDR2: LNHDA, SQIVND (reference sequence). Here the CDR3 reads CASSRDRATGELFF. The CDR3 DNA is TGTGCCAGTAGTAGGGACAGGGCCACCGGGGAGCTGTTTTTT.

CDR3 DNA sequence: TGTGCCAGCAGTGTCGGGGTTTGGACTGAAGCTTTCTTT. It specifies CASSVGVWTEAFF. This sequence joins TRBV2 and TRBJ1-1, with D unresolved. With 4 bases removed from V and 5 bases from J, the gap between germline ends came to 11 bases. This CDR3 contains 13 residues. Germline CDR1 reads SNHLY; CDR2 reads FYNNEI.